This T cell receptor beta chain was sequenced during a study of regulatory T cells in long-lasting Graves disease. Study overall: Duration of antithyroid drug therapy among newly diagnosed Graves' patients was under 3 months.

This CDR3 spans 14 amino acids. In germline, CDR1 is MNHNS, CDR2 SASEGT. Trimming removed 5 bases from V and 3 bases from J, with 13 bases in between. CDR3-region Arm-PCR and iRepertoire HTBI primers produced the TCR beta libraries. A single record per CDR3 protein comes from TCRdb applying MiXCR to the multiplex PCR reads. The table records about 540,000 distinct CDR3 sequences, approximately 13% of them present only once. Regarding time point: newly diagnosed GD, antithyroid drugs for less than 3 months. PBMC-extracted RNA yielded the TCR library. Study-level findings and limits: Lower TCR diversity was seen in persistent Graves' patients than in newly diagnosed ones. Possibly, accuracy suffered from the small sample size.

The table lists this clonotype with many counts. Its antigen is unidentified. This sample was also put to use in a study of T cells in Graves' hyperthyroidism and ophthalmopathy. That work states: A 13 V-J signature model discriminated ophthalmopathy versus stable hyperthyroidism.

Sequencing used peripheral blood mononuclear cells (PBMCs), obtained at new diagnosis, from a patient treated with antithyroid drugs. The chain carries TRBV6-1 and TRBJ1-2; no clear D. This clonotype was obtained from a man under 40 with Graves disease. The CDR3 is CASSLRAIDYGYTF. CDR3 sequence (DNA): TGTGCCAGCAGTCTCCGGGCTATAGACTATGGCTACACCTTC.